What follows is one T cell receptor (beta chain) and its context. No cognate antigen has been identified for it. Per-base qualities were not stored, and no clone one base away is much larger. The treatment or condition label corresponds to: roughly 20 received Ad26.COV2.S at low or high dose, single or two shots; about 5 received placebo; per-sample allocation not given. For vaccine and placebo recipients, the sequenced repertoires came from samples collected on day 63 after the first injection. Cohort 1b enrolled 25 adults aged 18-55 years at a single site in Boston, USA, between 29 July and 7 August 2020. Ad26.COV2.S was a replication-incompetent adenovirus type 26 vector expressing a prefusion-stabilized SARS-CoV-2 spike protein from the original Wuhan strain. This record belongs to a study of Ad26.COV2.S vaccination and SARS-CoV-2 variants (dated by TCRdb to the early 2020s). Regarding the complete study: Donors in the vaccine arm were drawn from COV1001, a multicentre, randomized, double-blind, placebo-controlled phase I-IIa trial testing Ad26.COV2.S in healthy adults. Trial participants were randomized into five groups of five, in which low-dose or high-dose Ad26.COV2.S was given once or twice, or placebo was given on both occasions. Ad26.COV2.S was administered intramuscularly at a dose of 5x10^10 or 1x10^11 viral particles, either as one shot or as two shots given 56 days apart. TCRbeta repertoire sequencing served as the tool for gauging how specific and how broad the SARS-CoV-2-reactive T cell receptors were following Ad26.COV2.S vaccination. A total of approximately 30 samples were included in the TCR-sequenced set, comprising around 19 Ad26.COV2.S vaccine recipients, 5 placebo recipients and 8 SARS-CoV-2 convalescent individuals. Throughout the experiments and outcome assessment, investigators stayed blinded to trial group allocation. Overall study outcomes, separate from this receptor: The authors noted that total T cell responses may have been underestimated by the TCR breadth and depth analyses. Comparable non-spike TCR breadth was observed between vaccine and placebo recipients, consistent with only spike being contained in the vaccine. After vaccination, substantial breadth of spike-specific CD8+ and CD4+ T cell responses was reported. Compared with placebo recipients, Ad26.COV2.S recipients showed higher spike-specific TCR breadth (P = 0.0014). The study lacked the statistical power to compare responses across vaccine doses or regimens.

From its cysteine to its phenylalanine, the CDR3 spans 13 amino acids. The CDR3 DNA has 39 bases and is translated from base 1. CDR1 is given as SGHVS and CDR2 as FQNEAQ, both from the germline V gene. V and J lose 5 bases and 4 bases, and a span of 11 bases separates them. TCRbeta CDR3 regions were sequenced with the immunoSEQ Assay. After extraction, genomic DNA underwent amplification by bias-controlled multiplex PCR, followed by high-throughput sequencing. The published analysis was carried out like this. To quantify the absolute abundance of every unique TCRbeta CDR3 region, sequences were collapsed and filtered. Usable DNA was measured by amplifying reference genes present in all nucleated cells, and TCRbeta template counts were normalized to that usable DNA to estimate T cell fraction. Repertoire TCRs were annotated as SARS-CoV-2-specific by exact matching of V gene, CDR3 amino acid sequence and J gene to a known reactive TCR set. MIRA supplied the reference SARS-CoV-2 TCR set, which was filtered for enrichment in COVID-19-positive ImmuneCODE repertoires so that public or cross-reactive TCRs were removed. Using the MIRA antigens, annotated TCRs were further analysed by specific ORF or by position within an ORF. Breadth was defined as the number of annotated unique rearrangements divided by the total number of unique productive rearrangements, and depth was defined as the summed frequency of the annotated unique rearrangements. Two-sided Wilcoxon rank-sum tests were used to compare TCR breadth between groups. This is the immuneACCESS table as TCRdb keeps it, with only in-frame sequences that have V and J called. A part of the clones is gone; compared with another copy, unresolved V genes explain less than half, and the rest is unexplained. V, J and clone size are taken as reported in that table, and D and trimming were inferred from the DNA itself. Counted in this sample were approximately 300,000 clones; roughly 84% of them appeared once. The ten biggest clones cover 1.5% to 2% of the sample.

Recombination joined TRBV7-8 with TRBJ1-2; the D gene identity is not certain. This clonotype was obtained from a person aged 18-65 years who received the Ad26.COV2.S COVID-19 vaccine or a placebo. The specimen was peripheral blood, collected in a trial of Ad26.COV2.S vaccine versus placebo. CDR3 reads: CASSPPELYGYTF. The nucleotide sequence is TGTGCCAGCAGCCCCCCGGAGCTCTATGGCTACACCTTC.